This T cell receptor beta chain came from a study of blood T cell repertoires in COVID-19. Study context: The United States, Italy and Spain were the sources of the acute and convalescent COVID-19 samples.

The CDR3 runs 13 residues. V lost 4 bases and J lost 4; bases outside the gene matches: 3. Authors' data handling: Estimation of nucleated cell counts was performed using reference gene primer amplification. Sequencing used immunoSEQ multiplex PCR; TCRdb keeps in-frame clones, though not all of them. For V, J and clone size, that table is used; D and trimming come from the DNA. The table includes around 150,000 clones, approximately 92% detected once. The chain employs TRBV12-3 or TRBV12-4 and TRBJ2-7; 8 bases are shared with TRBD1. The clonotype originates from a woman in her forties or fifties with acute or convalescent COVID-19. Sequenced sample: peripheral blood. The chain's CDR3 is CASSWDRNYEQYF. The DNA of the CDR3 is TGTGCCAGCAGTTGGGACAGGAATTACGAGCAGTACTTC.